This T cell receptor beta chain emerged from a study of blood T cell repertoires in COVID-19 (dated by TCRdb to 2020 to 2021). Background on the whole study: The collaborator samples originated in the United States, Italy and Spain and spanned the acute and convalescent phases of COVID-19. The prospective study material was composed of cDNA or gDNA derived from T cells, B-cell-depleted T cells, or PBMCs. A de-identified subject ID, COVID-19 status, age in years and sex were almost always included in the sample metadata. Deeply sampled blood TCRbeta repertoires from subjects exposed to, actively infected with, or recovered from COVID-19 were included in the dataset. The repertoires were released in a freely available public database intended as a resource for research on the immune response to SARS-CoV-2. Where available, HLA class I and class II types were obtained from metadata supplied by the sample provider rather than from assay-based typing. Samples came from the ongoing ImmuneRACE study (first 160 participants) plus 1,254 subjects from 6 global collaborators. Summary of the overall study and its limitations: How much clinical and demographic metadata was included differed by source and by participant, and the metadata was provided uncurated.

TCRbeta CDR3 regions were amplified from genomic DNA by means of the immunoSEQ Assay, a bias-controlled multiplex PCR. Processing in the source paper ran as follows. Nucleated cell counts per sample were estimated from amplification of reference gene primers within the assay. Sequence reads were collapsed and filtered to measure the absolute abundance of every unique TCRbeta CDR3 rearrangement. For each sample, productive Simpson clonality was calculated as the square root of Simpson's diversity index across productive rearrangements. TCRdb took this table from immuneACCESS and kept in-frame rearrangements with V and J called. Such tables lack part of the clones; where checked against another copy, unresolved V genes explain under half of the gap, and the rest is unexplained. The V and J calls and the clone size are those of that table, but D and trimming were determined from the DNA. Present in this sample are 100,000 to 150,000 clones, about 90% of which were seen just once. The top ten hold 7.7% of the sample.

Collaborating institutions collected whole blood in K2EDTA tubes following their own protocols. For TCRbeta analysis, collaborators shipped samples as frozen whole blood, isolated PBMCs, or DNA extracted from either of those sample types. In this sample, this clone turned up a few times. The antigen this receptor binds is unknown. No much larger clone exists at a distance of one base, and base qualities are not known. Via the germline V gene, CDR1 is SGHRS and CDR2 YFSETQ. There are 18 amino acids in the CDR3, from cysteine to phenylalanine inclusive. Just the 54-base CDR3 DNA is kept, in frame starting at base 1. V sheds 2 bases and J sheds 11 bases, leaving 31 bases between their ends.

The clonotype was recovered from a human donor in a cohort sampled during active COVID-19. Source material: peripheral blood. The chain links TRBV5-1 with TRBJ1-1, with the D gene not clear enough to name. The CDR3 corresponds to CASSFRPQPLTRNPEAFF. The bases read TGCGCCAGCAGCTTTCGCCCACAGCCTCTTACAAGGAACCCCGAGGCTTTCTTT.